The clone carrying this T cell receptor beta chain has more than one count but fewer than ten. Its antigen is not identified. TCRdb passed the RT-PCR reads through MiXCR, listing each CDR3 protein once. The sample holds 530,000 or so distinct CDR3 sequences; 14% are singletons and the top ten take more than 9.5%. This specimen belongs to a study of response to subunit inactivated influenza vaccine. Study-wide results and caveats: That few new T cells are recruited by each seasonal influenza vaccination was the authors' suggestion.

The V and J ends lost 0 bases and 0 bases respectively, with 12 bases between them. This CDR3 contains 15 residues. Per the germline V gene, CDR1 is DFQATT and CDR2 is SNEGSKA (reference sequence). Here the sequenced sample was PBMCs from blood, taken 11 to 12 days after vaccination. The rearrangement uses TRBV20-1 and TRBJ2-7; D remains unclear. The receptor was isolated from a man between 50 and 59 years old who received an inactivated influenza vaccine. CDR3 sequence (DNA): TGCAGTGCTAGAGATCTGGGGTTTCCCTCCTACGAGCAGTACTTC. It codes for CSARDLGFPSYEQYF.